These 10 T cell receptor beta chains share one sample of origin, sequenced in a study of glioma-infiltrating T cells after dendritic cell vaccination. The assay was immunoSEQ multiplex PCR, and TCRdb's table has in-frame clones only and misses some. The sample holds about 50,000 clones, about nine tenths seen once. Time point: after dendritic cell vaccination, including at tumor progression/relapse. Specimen: blood, collected after dendritic cell vaccination. The receptors here all came from a human donor with glioblastoma.

This clone appeared once. Here the CDR3 DNA reads TGTGCCAGCAGCTTGGTAAGACACCAACAAGGCCCCCGCTATGGCTACACCTTC. This codes for CASSLVRHQQGPRYGYTF. The chain carries TRBV5-6 and TRBJ1-2; D call uncertain. The CDR3 totals 18 residues. The germline V gene has CDR1 SGHDT and CDR2 YYEEEE. V was pared by 0 bases and J by 4 bases, with 22 bases between. Full variable domain (missing parts from reference TRBV5-6 and TRBJ1-2): DAGVTQSPTHLIKTRGQQVTLRCSPKSGHDTVSWYQQALGQGPQFIFQYYEEEERQRGNFPDRFSGHQFPNYSSELNVNALLLGDSALYLCASSLVRHQQGPRYGYTFGSGTRLTVV.

The chain employs TRBV28 and TRBJ2-7; TRBD1 aligns across 11 bases. Germline V gives CDR1 MDHEN, CDR2 SYDVKM. Losses at the gene ends were 6 bases for V and 6 bases for J; bases not matched to a gene: 10. The CDR3 is 15 amino acids. CDR3 DNA: TGTGCCAGCAGAACACCGGGACAGGGGGTCATCGAGCAGTACTTC. It yields the protein CASRTPGQGVIEQYF.

The chain combines TRBV7-6 with TRBJ2-1, with a possible D match to TRBD2 (5 bases). The ends were cut back, 1 base at V and 3 bases at J, with 10 bases in the middle. Germline-derived CDR1 and CDR2 are SGHVS and FNYEAQ. This CDR3 is built from 15 residues. CDR3 region: CASSLEPADYNEQFF. The CDR3, as DNA: TGTGCCAGCAGCTTAGAACCAGCGGACTACAATGAGCAGTTCTTC.

The chain is built from TRBV7-2 and TRBJ1-2, with D perhaps matching TRBD1 (5 bases). Germline V lookup: CDR1 SGHTA, CDR2 FQGNSA. Trimming took off 3 bases at V and 6 bases at J, with 14 bases between the two ends. CDR3 length: 14 residues. The CDR3 nucleotides read TGTGCCAGCAGCTTTCTAGGGGCAGAAAATGGCTACACCTTC. It encodes CASSFLGAENGYTF.

This clone occurred once. The chain uses TRBV25-1 and TRBJ1-1; 11 nucleotides match TRBD1. Unmatched junction bases numbered 18, after V lost 1 base and J lost 11 bases. This CDR3 region has 18 residues. The V gene's germline CDR1 is MGHDK and CDR2 SYGVNS. The chain's CDR3 is CASSEWWGGTGGNHGAFF. In nucleotides, the CDR3 is TGTGCCAGCAGTGAATGGTGGGGGGGGACAGGGGGTAACCACGGCGCTTTCTTT.

The table lists this clone with a few counts. The chain combines TRBV6-6 with TRBJ2-1; maybe TRBD2 (5 bases). CDR1 MNHNY and CDR2 SVGAGI come from the germline V gene (reference sequence). V was shortened by 8 bases and J by 6 bases, with 11 bases between the two germline ends. The CDR3 runs 12 residues. The CDR3 DNA reads TGTGCCAGCGGGAGACCTCGCAATGAGCAGTTCTTC. Translation gives CASGRPRNEQFF.

The rearrangement links TRBV4-2 to TRBJ2-1; D might be TRBD2 (5 bases). In germline, CDR1 is LGHNA, CDR2 YNFKEQ. V was cut by 4 bases and J by 0 bases, with 10 bases left in between. The CDR3 is 15 residues long. CDR3 loop: CASSPLGSSYNEQFF. As DNA, the CDR3 is TGTGCCAGCAGCCCACTAGGGAGCTCCTACAATGAGCAGTTCTTC.

The chain is built from TRBV10-3 and TRBJ1-2; D is unclear. Germline loops: CDR1 ENHRY, CDR2 SYGVKD. V gave up 3 bases and J gave up 4 bases, with 9 bases separating them. The CDR3 covers 13 residues. This CDR3 is CAISDSGLYGYTF. The CDR3 coding sequence is TGTGCCATCAGTGACAGCGGGCTCTATGGCTACACCTTC.

The chain recombines TRBV25-1 with TRBJ2-7; D perhaps matches TRBD2 (6 bases). Trimming removed 5 bases at V and 2 bases at J, with 10 bases between. The CDR3 extends over 13 amino acids. Looked up from germline, CDR1 is MGHDK and CDR2 is SYGVNS. CDR3 DNA sequence: TGTGCCAGCAGTTCTAGCGAAGCCTACGAGCAGTACTTC. This encodes CASSSSEAYEQYF.

This clone was observed once. The CDR3 protein is CASSPGRTYGYTF. CDR3 nucleotides: TGTGCCAGCTCACCGGGGCGGACCTATGGCTACACCTTC. J is TRBJ1-2 and V is TRBV18; possible D gene TRBD1, 5 bases. V lost 3 bases and J lost 4, with 9 bases in between. The germline V gene encodes CDR1 KGHSH and CDR2 LQKENI. The CDR3 length is 13 residues.